This is a list of T cell receptor beta chains from one sample in a study of patients and donors after allogeneic stem cell transplantation. TCRdb itself ran the RT-PCR reads through MiXCR, one entry per CDR3 protein. This sample has about 960,000 distinct CDR3 sequences, with over 15% found just once. Sequencing was done on a sample of blood, either unsorted or a sorted T cell fraction (not recorded which). All receptors come from a human donor who was either an allogeneic HSCT recipient or a stem cell or donor lymphocyte infusion donor (not recorded which). It is not recorded whose cells these are; they may come from a transplant donor. Both conserved end residues are part of each CDR3. The D gene is left open where the match is weak. Where a row states a size, it is once, few, many or the class of an expanded clone; other rows omit it.

v_call: TRBV5-1; j_call: TRBJ1-1; d_call: TRBD1; clone_size: many; cdr3_aa: CASSFGTGTTEAFF; cdr3_nt: TGCGCCAGCAGCTTCGGGACAGGGACCACTGAAGCTTTCTTT
v_call: TRBV7-9; j_call: TRBJ1-1; d_call: TRBD1; clone_size: few; cdr3_aa: CASRPQGTNTEAFF; cdr3_nt: TGTGCCAGCAGGCCACAGGGGACCAACACTGAAGCTTTCTTT
v_call: TRBV13; j_call: TRBJ2-6; d_call: TRBD1; clone_size: few; cdr3_aa: CASSLVVWTGRSSGANVLTF; cdr3_nt: TGTGCCAGCAGCTTAGTAGTCTGGACAGGGAGGAGCTCTGGGGCCAACGTCCTGACTTTC
v_call: TRBV4-2; j_call: TRBJ2-7; d_call: NA; clone_size: NA; cdr3_aa: CASSQDSSGDTYYEQYF; cdr3_nt: TGTGCCAGCAGCCAAGATTCATCCGGCGACACCTATTACGAGCAGTACTTC
v_call: TRBV24-1; j_call: TRBJ1-2; d_call: NA; clone_size: few; cdr3_aa: CATSDSPEGLWSGYTF; cdr3_nt: TGTGCCACCAGTGATTCCCCGGAAGGACTGTGGTCGGGCTACACCTTC
v_call: TRBV10-3; j_call: TRBJ2-5; d_call: TRBD2; clone_size: few; cdr3_aa: CAISERGASGSETQYF; cdr3_nt: TGTGCCATCAGTGAACGGGGGGCTAGCGGGAGTGAGACCCAGTACTTC
v_call: TRBV20-1; j_call: TRBJ1-3; d_call: NA; clone_size: NA; cdr3_aa: CSAWASGNTIYF; cdr3_nt: TGCAGTGCTTGGGCCTCTGGAAACACCATATATTTT
v_call: TRBV5-1; j_call: TRBJ2-3; d_call: TRBD1; clone_size: few; cdr3_aa: CASHDRGHTDTQYF; cdr3_nt: TGCGCCAGTCATGACAGGGGGCATACAGATACGCAGTATTTT
v_call: TRBV10-3; j_call: TRBJ1-6; d_call: NA; clone_size: few; cdr3_aa: CAIRNTTGRYNSPLHF; cdr3_nt: TGTGCCATCAGGAACACTACAGGGAGGTACAATTCACCCCTCCACTTT
v_call: TRBV6-2/TRBV6-3; j_call: TRBJ2-1; d_call: TRBD2; clone_size: few; cdr3_aa: CASSTILAGGGEQFF; cdr3_nt: TGTGCCAGCAGTACGATCTTAGCGGGGGGAGGTGAGCAGTTCTTC
v_call: TRBV5-1; j_call: TRBJ2-7; d_call: TRBD1; clone_size: NA; cdr3_aa: CASSLWTGTYEQYF; cdr3_nt: TGCGCCAGCAGCCTATGGACAGGGACCTACGAGCAGTACTTC
v_call: TRBV24-1; j_call: TRBJ2-2; d_call: NA; clone_size: NA; cdr3_aa: CATSDLGQPNTGELFF; cdr3_nt: TGTGCCACCAGTGATTTGGGACAGCCTAACACCGGGGAGCTGTTTTTT
v_call: TRBV20-1; j_call: TRBJ2-3; d_call: TRBD2; clone_size: NA; cdr3_aa: CSARDFREGDTQYF; cdr3_nt: TGCAGTGCTAGAGATTTTCGGGAGGGAGATACGCAGTATTTT
v_call: TRBV7-2; j_call: TRBJ1-1; d_call: NA; clone_size: few; cdr3_aa: CASSGGHREAFF; cdr3_nt: TGTGCCAGCAGCGGGGGGCACAGGGAAGCTTTCTTT
v_call: TRBV3-1; j_call: TRBJ2-5; d_call: NA; clone_size: NA; cdr3_aa: CASSQISKLFGKTQYF; cdr3_nt: TGTGCCAGCAGCCAAATCTCTAAGCTTTTTGGCAAGACCCAGTACTTC
v_call: TRBV2; j_call: TRBJ1-1; d_call: TRBD1; clone_size: NA; cdr3_aa: CASRVTGENTEAFF; cdr3_nt: TGTGCCAGCAGAGTGACAGGGGAGAACACTGAAGCTTTCTTT
v_call: TRBV12-3/TRBV12-4; j_call: TRBJ2-7; d_call: TRBD2; clone_size: NA; cdr3_aa: CASSPSGSMFYEQYF; cdr3_nt: TGTGCCAGCAGTCCAAGCGGGAGTATGTTTTACGAGCAGTACTTC
v_call: TRBV18; j_call: TRBJ1-1; d_call: NA; clone_size: few; cdr3_aa: CASSPDRATAEAFF; cdr3_nt: TGTGCCAGCTCACCCGACCGAGCGACCGCTGAAGCTTTCTTT
v_call: TRBV20-1; j_call: TRBJ1-1; d_call: NA; clone_size: NA; cdr3_aa: CSATLDRPMNTEAFF; cdr3_nt: TGCAGTGCTACACTGGACAGACCAATGAACACTGAAGCTTTCTTT
v_call: TRBV5-1; j_call: TRBJ2-7; d_call: NA; clone_size: many; cdr3_aa: CASSHTTYEQYF; cdr3_nt: TGCGCCAGCAGCCATACTACCTACGAGCAGTACTTC
v_call: TRBV6-1; j_call: TRBJ2-7; d_call: NA; clone_size: few; cdr3_aa: CASSRGRSPYEQYF; cdr3_nt: TGTGCCAGCAGTCGCGGACGGAGTCCCTACGAGCAGTACTTC
v_call: TRBV12-3/TRBV12-4; j_call: TRBJ2-6; d_call: NA; clone_size: NA; cdr3_aa: CASSLLDRSGANVLTF; cdr3_nt: TGTGCCAGCAGTTTGTTAGATCGCTCTGGGGCCAACGTCCTGACTTTC
v_call: TRBV12-3/TRBV12-4; j_call: TRBJ2-1; d_call: TRBD1; clone_size: many; cdr3_aa: CASSPGQGSYNEQFF; cdr3_nt: TGTGCCAGCAGTCCCGGACAGGGCTCCTACAATGAGCAGTTCTTC
v_call: TRBV3-1; j_call: TRBJ2-1; d_call: TRBD2; clone_size: NA; cdr3_aa: CASSQGTSGEHEQFF; cdr3_nt: TGTGCCAGCAGCCAAGGGACTAGCGGGGAACATGAGCAGTTCTTC
v_call: TRBV7-2; j_call: TRBJ2-1; d_call: NA; clone_size: few; cdr3_aa: CASSDPSKLRYEQFF; cdr3_nt: TGTGCCAGCAGCGACCCTTCCAAGCTGCGATATGAGCAGTTCTTC
v_call: TRBV7-2; j_call: TRBJ1-2; d_call: NA; clone_size: NA; cdr3_aa: CASNLRGSTFTYGYTF; cdr3_nt: TGTGCCAGCAACCTTCGGGGGTCGACGTTCACCTATGGCTACACCTTC
v_call: TRBV7-8; j_call: TRBJ2-7; d_call: TRBD1; clone_size: NA; cdr3_aa: CASSQLPDRVGEQYF; cdr3_nt: TGTGCCAGCAGCCAACTTCCGGACAGGGTCGGCGAGCAGTACTTC
v_call: TRBV9; j_call: TRBJ1-2; d_call: NA; clone_size: NA; cdr3_aa: CASSVEARGNYGYTF; cdr3_nt: TGTGCCAGCAGCGTAGAGGCCAGGGGAAACTATGGCTACACCTTC
v_call: TRBV30; j_call: TRBJ2-7; d_call: TRBD1; clone_size: few; cdr3_aa: CAWSPPGQETYEQYF; cdr3_nt: TGTGCCTGGAGTCCCCCGGGACAGGAGACCTACGAGCAGTACTTC
v_call: TRBV10-3; j_call: TRBJ2-1; d_call: TRBD2; clone_size: NA; cdr3_aa: CAITRTSGSKRGRNEQFF; cdr3_nt: TGTGCCATCACCCGGACTAGCGGGAGTAAGAGAGGAAGAAATGAGCAGTTCTTC
v_call: TRBV5-1; j_call: TRBJ2-1; d_call: NA; clone_size: few; cdr3_aa: CASTGTLGGYNEQFF; cdr3_nt: TGCGCCAGCACTGGGACCCTAGGGGGCTACAATGAGCAGTTCTTC
v_call: TRBV24-1; j_call: TRBJ2-7; d_call: NA; clone_size: few; cdr3_aa: CATSNRGHEQYF; cdr3_nt: TGTGCCACCAGTAACCGGGGCCACGAGCAGTACTTC
v_call: TRBV7-8; j_call: TRBJ1-3; d_call: NA; clone_size: few; cdr3_aa: CASSSAATGSGNTIYF; cdr3_nt: TGTGCCAGCAGCTCCGCCGCGACAGGCTCTGGAAACACCATATATTTT
v_call: TRBV18; j_call: TRBJ1-1; d_call: NA; clone_size: many; cdr3_aa: CASSEMNTEAFF; cdr3_nt: TGTGCCAGCTCAGAGATGAACACTGAAGCTTTCTTT
v_call: TRBV3-1; j_call: TRBJ2-3; d_call: TRBD2; clone_size: NA; cdr3_aa: CASSHLTSGRDTQYF; cdr3_nt: TGTGCCAGCAGCCACCTGACTAGCGGGAGAGATACGCAGTATTTT
v_call: TRBV24-1; j_call: TRBJ2-7; d_call: TRBD1; clone_size: NA; cdr3_aa: CATSDFRGLGQYF; cdr3_nt: TGTGCCACCAGTGATTTCAGGGGGTTGGGGCAGTACTTC
v_call: TRBV6-2/TRBV6-3; j_call: TRBJ2-3; d_call: NA; clone_size: few; cdr3_aa: CASSYEGARRDTQYF; cdr3_nt: TGTGCCAGCAGTTACGAAGGGGCTCGAAGAGATACGCAGTATTTT
v_call: TRBV7-2; j_call: TRBJ1-3; d_call: NA; clone_size: few; cdr3_aa: CASSLGPGQVGNTIYF; cdr3_nt: TGTGCCAGCAGCTTAGGACCGGGACAAGTTGGAAACACCATATATTTT
v_call: TRBV6-2/TRBV6-3; j_call: TRBJ2-1; d_call: NA; clone_size: NA; cdr3_aa: CASSPTQGTNNEQFF; cdr3_nt: TGTGCCAGCAGCCCCACCCAGGGTACTAACAATGAGCAGTTCTTC
v_call: TRBV5-1; j_call: TRBJ1-6; d_call: NA; clone_size: NA; cdr3_aa: CASSLAAGTTNSPLHF; cdr3_nt: TGCGCCAGCAGCTTGGCGGCAGGGACCACTAATTCACCCCTCCACTTT
v_call: TRBV5-4; j_call: TRBJ2-1; d_call: TRBD2; clone_size: few; cdr3_aa: CASSLQMTSGRVFPYNEQFF; cdr3_nt: TGTGCCAGCAGCTTACAAATGACTAGCGGGAGGGTTTTCCCCTACAATGAGCAGTTCTTC
v_call: TRBV10-3; j_call: TRBJ1-1; d_call: TRBD1; clone_size: few; cdr3_aa: CAISGTGKGTEAFF; cdr3_nt: TGTGCCATCAGTGGGACAGGGAAGGGGACTGAAGCTTTCTTT
v_call: TRBV27; j_call: TRBJ2-7; d_call: TRBD1; clone_size: few; cdr3_aa: CASSLAGTGSDEQYF; cdr3_nt: TGTGCCAGCAGTTTAGCCGGGACAGGGTCAGACGAGCAGTACTTC
v_call: TRBV20-1; j_call: TRBJ2-7; d_call: NA; clone_size: NA; cdr3_aa: CSARVAGLAYEQYF; cdr3_nt: TGCAGTGCTAGAGTGGCTGGCCTCGCCTACGAGCAGTACTTC
v_call: TRBV6-1; j_call: TRBJ2-5; d_call: TRBD2; clone_size: NA; cdr3_aa: CAAPSAGVRETQYF; cdr3_nt: TGTGCCGCTCCGTCAGCGGGAGTACGGGAGACCCAGTACTTC
v_call: TRBV19; j_call: TRBJ2-7; d_call: NA; clone_size: few; cdr3_aa: CASSMFRGYEQYF; cdr3_nt: TGTGCCAGTAGTATGTTTCGGGGCTACGAGCAGTACTTC
v_call: TRBV20-1; j_call: TRBJ1-5; d_call: TRBD1; clone_size: NA; cdr3_aa: CSAGGGYGNQPQHF; cdr3_nt: TGCAGTGCCGGAGGGGGCTACGGCAATCAGCCCCAGCATTTT